The 11 T cell receptor beta chains presented below share a single source sample, sequenced in a study of blood T cell repertoires in COVID-19. Sequenced by immunoSEQ multiplex PCR; TCRdb stores in-frame clones only, minus some. Among roughly 450,000 clones, roughly 87% were seen once, and the ten largest hold 0.6% to 0.7%. The material sequenced was PBMCs or T cells enriched from blood (not recorded which). These TCRs come from a man aged 18 to 29 who had recovered from COVID-19.

This chain uses TRBV19 with TRBJ1-2; a possible D gene is TRBD1 (6 bases). Trimming removed 4 bases at V and 7 bases at J, with 19 bases between. From germline, CDR1 is LNHDA and CDR2 SQIVND (reference sequence). There are 15 residues in the CDR3. The CDR3 nucleotides read TGTGCCAGTAGTACAAAGCCTCAAACAGGGACTGGCTACACCTTC. Residues: CASSTKPQTGTGYTF.

This chain joins TRBV10-3 and TRBJ1-2; 11 nucleotides align to TRBD1. The CDR3 extends over 15 amino acids. Germline V gives CDR1 ENHRY, CDR2 SYGVKD. Unmatched junction bases numbered 6, after V lost 4 bases and J lost 5 bases. CDR3: CAISGTGTGGYGYTF. For the CDR3, the DNA is TGTGCCATCAGTGGAACCGGGACAGGGGGTTATGGCTACACCTTC.

The chain joins TRBV18 to TRBJ1-3, with D possibly TRBD1 on 6 matching bases. Trimming took off 3 bases at V and 0 bases at J, with 9 bases between the two ends. The CDR3 totals 15 residues. From germline, CDR1 is KGHSH and CDR2 LQKENI. CDR3 region: CASSPDRASGNTIYF. The CDR3 bases are TGTGCCAGCTCACCGGACAGAGCCTCTGGAAACACCATATATTTT.

V and J are TRBV6-4 and TRBJ1-4; D is unclear. V was shortened by 3 bases and J by 0 bases, with 5 bases between the two germline ends. The CDR3 consists of 14 residues. Looked up from germline, CDR1 is MRHNA and CDR2 is SNTAGT. The DNA of the CDR3 is TGTGCCAGCAGTGAACAAGCAACTAATGAAAAACTGTTTTTT. This codes for CASSEQATNEKLFF.

This clone was recorded at least ten times. The chain joins TRBV29-1 to TRBJ1-1; 10 bases fit TRBD1. CDR1 SQVTM and CDR2 ANQGSEA come from the germline V gene. With 6 bases clipped from V and 6 bases from J, the junction kept 4 bases outside the gene matches. This CDR3 has 12 amino acids. CDR3 nucleotide sequence: TGCAGCGTCCTCGGACAGGGGGCTGAAGCTTTCTTT. Protein sequence: CSVLGQGAEAFF.

In its sample, this clone was seen a few times. The chain has TRBV29-1 and TRBJ1-2; no firm D call. With 0 bases removed from V and 0 bases from J, the gap between germline ends came to 8 bases. The CDR3 runs 14 residues. Germline V lookup: CDR1 SQVTM, CDR2 ANQGSEA. DNA for the CDR3: TGCAGCGTTGAAGACGCCGGAGCTAACTATGGCTACACCTTC. Its translation is CSVEDAGANYGYTF.

The V and J genes are TRBV20-1 and TRBJ2-3; D not resolved. The V end lost 2 bases, the J end lost 5 bases, and 5 bases lay between the germline ends. The CDR3 extends over 11 amino acids. Looked up from germline, CDR1 is DFQATT and CDR2 is SNEGSKA (reference sequence). The CDR3 region has the DNA TGCAGTGCTAGATCCCTAGATACGCAGTATTTT. This encodes CSARSLDTQYF.

This sequence joins TRBV27 and TRBJ1-4; the match to TRBD1 covers 10 bases. Germline V gives CDR1 MNHEY, CDR2 SMNVEV (reference sequence). The trim removed 6 bases at V and 13 bases at J, leaving 8 bases unmatched. The CDR3 consists of 13 residues. The CDR3 is CASSNLDRGGLFF. DNA for the CDR3: TGTGCCAGCAGCAACCTGGACAGGGGGGGACTGTTTTTT.

V is TRBV27 and J is TRBJ1-5; D is perhaps TRBD1 (5 bases). Germline-derived CDR1 and CDR2 are MNHEY and SMNVEV (reference sequence). With 5 bases removed from V and 1 base from J, the gap between germline ends came to 15 bases. This CDR3 region has 16 residues. The CDR3 sequence is CASSTRGGISNQPQHF. CDR3 bases: TGTGCCAGCAGTACTAGGGGCGGGATCAGCAATCAGCCCCAGCATTTT.

This sequence joins TRBV11-2 and TRBJ1-2; D call uncertain. V lost 1 base and J 3 bases, leaving 12 bases between the germline ends. Germline CDR1 SGHAT, CDR2 FQNNGV. This CDR3 spans 15 amino acids. The CDR3 DNA is TGTGCCAGCAGCTTAGGTCCGGAGTTTCACTATGGCTACACCTTC. Protein sequence: CASSLGPEFHYGYTF.

CDR3 loop: CASSFTDSSYNEQFF. CDR3 coding DNA: TGTGCCAGCAGCTTTACCGACAGCTCCTACAATGAGCAGTTCTTC. The chain recombines TRBV9 with TRBJ2-1; a possible D gene is TRBD1 (5 bases). The CDR3 length is 15 residues. Trimming removed 4 bases at V and 0 bases at J, with 11 bases between. Germline V CDR1 and CDR2: SGDLS, YYNGEE.